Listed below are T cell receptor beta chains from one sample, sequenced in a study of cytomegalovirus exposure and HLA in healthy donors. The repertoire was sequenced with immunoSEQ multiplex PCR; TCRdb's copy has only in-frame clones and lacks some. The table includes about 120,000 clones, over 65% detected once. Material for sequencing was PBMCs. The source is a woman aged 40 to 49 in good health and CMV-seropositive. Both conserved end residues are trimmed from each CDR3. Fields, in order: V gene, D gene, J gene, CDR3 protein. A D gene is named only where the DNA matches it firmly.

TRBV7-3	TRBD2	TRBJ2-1	ASSSKSGRFSEQF
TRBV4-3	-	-	ASSHDLYLSYEQY
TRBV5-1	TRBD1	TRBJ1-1	ASSVDRGGTEAF
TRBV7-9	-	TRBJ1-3	ASSLGDTYTAGGNTIY
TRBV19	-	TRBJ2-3	ASSMRQGGDTQY
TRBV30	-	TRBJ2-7	AWSVQHEQY
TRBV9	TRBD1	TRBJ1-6	ASSEGQPTSPLH
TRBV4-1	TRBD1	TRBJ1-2	ASSQLSTVPGQGYGYT
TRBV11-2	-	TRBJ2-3	ASSLGPTRAGDTQY
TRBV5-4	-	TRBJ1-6	ASRGTAAGNSPLH
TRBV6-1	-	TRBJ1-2	ASTPGLGYT
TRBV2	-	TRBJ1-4	ASGDWAEKLF
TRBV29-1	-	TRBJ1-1	SGGVLDTEAF
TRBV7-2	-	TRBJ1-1	ASTKGVDTEAF
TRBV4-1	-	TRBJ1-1	ASSQGSEAF